These 3 T cell receptor beta chains originate from one sample sequenced in a study of OX40 agonist ivuxolimab in advanced cancers. Sequencing was performed with immunoSEQ multiplex PCR; in TCRdb, only in-frame clones are kept and a portion is missing. The sample has about 42,000 clones; about 82% are singletons. The sample consisted of CD4+ or CD8+ T cells sorted from blood, taken in a trial of the OX40 agonist ivuxolimab. The source of these receptors is an adult with an advanced solid tumor such as melanoma, head and neck, liver or kidney cancer.

The V call is TRBV30, the J call TRBJ1-3; possible D gene TRBD1, 5 bases. This CDR3 has 16 residues. V was shortened by 2 bases and J by 8 bases, with 22 bases between the two germline ends. Germline V gene lookup returns CDR1 GTSNPN and CDR2 SVGIG (reference sequence). The CDR3 sequence: CAWSSPPDTGEDTIYF. The DNA of the CDR3 is TGTGCCTGGAGTTCCCCCCCAGACACGGGGGAGGACACCATATATTTT.

The J gene is TRBJ2-7, the V gene TRBV6-6, with TRBD2 matching over 14 bases. The CDR3 contains 15 residues. The germline CDR1 and CDR2 sequences are MNHNY and SVGAGI (reference sequence). V gave up 10 bases and J gave up 0 bases; unmatched junction bases: 5. Written as DNA, the CDR3 is TGTGCCATTGGACTAGCGGGGGGAAGCTCCTACGAGCAGTACTTC. Translated, it gives CAIGLAGGSSYEQYF.

This rearrangement joins TRBV9 to TRBJ2-3, with TRBD2 matching over 9 bases. After removal of 4 bases from V and 2 bases from J, the junction contained 11 bases not matched to a gene. The CDR3 sequence is 17 residues long. Germline CDR1 reads SGDLS; CDR2 reads YYNGEE. This CDR3 is CASSPRVAGVFTDTQYF. CDR3 sequence (DNA): TGTGCCAGCAGCCCCCGGGTAGCGGGGGTTTTCACAGATACGCAGTATTTT.